One sample yielded the 9 T cell receptor beta chains listed below, sequenced in a study of tissue T cells after allogeneic stem cell transplantation. Using immunoSEQ multiplex PCR, the repertoire was profiled, and TCRdb retains in-frame clones only, with some absent. This repertoire shows around 51,000 clones, 65% to 85% found once; its top ten account for roughly 0.5%. Specimen: sorted cells pooled from one or two spleens. The receptors come from a pool of C57BL/6 mice in good health.

As to this clone: Gene names and germline match the mouse. With the read ending 1 residue before the CDR3 end, the germline J gene is used to fill in that end. The V gene is TRBV2, the J gene TRBJ2-5; a weak D match, TRBD2 (6 bases). Trimming removed 2 bases from V and 2 bases from J, with 8 bases in between. The length of the CDR3 is 14 residues. Germline values: CDR1 LGHNA, CDR2 YSYQKL. The covered CDR3 bases are TGTGCCAGCAGCCAATGGGACTCCCAAGACACCCAGTAC. This codes for CASSQWDSQDTQY. The whole CDR3 protein reads CASSQWDSQDTQYF.

Concerning this clone: The gene symbols are mouse symbols. The CDR3 end lies 1 residue beyond the end of the read and is filled in from the germline J gene. This chain links TRBV26 with TRBJ1-1, with D unclear. V lost 3 bases, J lost 0 bases, and 2 bases lay in between. Germline-derived CDR1 and CDR2 are KGHPV and FQNQEV (reference sequence). CDR3 size: 12 residues. The sequenced part of the CDR3 DNA is TGTGCCAGCAGTCTACAGAACACAGAAGTCTTC. Its protein product is CASSLQNTEVF. The CDR3, in full, reads CASSLQNTEVFF.

Worth noting for this clone: The gene symbols are mouse symbols. The read gets to within 1 residue of the CDR3 end, and the germline J gene fills in the rest. V is TRBV26 and J is TRBJ2-4; D is undetermined. Germline V gene data show CDR1 as KGHPV and CDR2 as FQNQEV (reference sequence). The CDR3 is made up of 13 amino acids. V was shortened by 3 bases and J by 4 bases, with 8 bases between the two germline ends. The CDR3 DNA, read in part, is TGTGCCAGCAGTCTTTGTCTGGAAAACACCTTGTAC. It translates to CASSLCLENTLY. The whole CDR3 protein is CASSLCLENTLYF.

In this sample, this clone turned up once. The gene symbols are mouse symbols. Read data end 1 residue before the CDR3 end; the end is taken from the germline J gene. The chain links TRBV1 to TRBJ2-2, with D uncertain. Germline-derived CDR1 and CDR2 are NSQYPW and LRSPGD (reference sequence). The CDR3 spans 13 residues. V was cut by 4 bases and J by 3 bases, with 6 bases left in between. The CDR3 bases that were read are TGCACCTGCAGTGTGCAGGACACCGGGCAGCTCTAC. It is translated as CTCSVQDTGQLY. The complete CDR3 protein is CTCSVQDTGQLYF.

To note about this clone: Gene and germline names: mouse. The covered CDR3 bases are TGTGCCAGCAGTGATGGGTGGGGGGCGAGTCAAAACACCTTGTAC. It is translated as CASSDGWGASQNTLY. The whole CDR3 protein reads CASSDGWGASQNTLYF. The V gene is TRBV13-3, the J gene TRBJ2-4; D might be TRBD2 (7 bases). The CDR3 extends 1 residue past the end of the read, so its final part is completed from the germline J gene. The V gene's germline CDR1 is NNHDY and CDR2 SYVADS. Trimming took off 0 bases at V and 0 bases at J, with 11 bases between the two ends. The CDR3 length is 16 residues.

Remarks on this clone: Mouse gene names and germline throughout. The read terminates 1 residue before the CDR3 end, so the remaining end is supplied by the germline J gene. Other DNA variants within this sample encode the same CDR3. V is TRBV13-2 and J is TRBJ2-2; TRBD2 aligns across 9 bases. Trimming removed 0 bases from V and 0 bases from J; junction bases left unmatched: 3. This CDR3 has 17 amino acids. Germline assignment: CDR1 NNHNN and CDR2 SYGAGS (reference sequence). CDR3 DNA, as far as it was read: TGTGCCAGCGGTGATGCGCGACTGGGGGCAAACACCGGGCAGCTCTAC. Amino acid sequence: CASGDARLGANTGQLY. Given in full, the CDR3 is CASGDARLGANTGQLYF.

Note on this clone: Gene names are mouse gene names. The read stops 1 residue short of the end of the CDR3; the missing end is completed from the germline J gene. V and J are TRBV13-2 and TRBJ1-4; D uncertain. This CDR3 spans 15 amino acids. The germline V gene encodes CDR1 NNHNN and CDR2 SYGAGS (reference sequence). V dropped 0 bases and J dropped 2 bases, with 8 bases sitting between them. This chain's CDR3 is CASGDGTTSNERLFF. The DNA read from the CDR3 is TGTGCCAGCGGTGATGGTACCACCTCCAACGAAAGATTATTT.

Note on this clone: The gene names given are mouse names. The CDR3 end falls 1 residue outside the read, so it is completed with the germline J gene. The chain links TRBV31 to TRBJ1-2, with unresolved D. Germline values: CDR1 GKSSPN, CDR2 SITVG. The length of the CDR3 is 13 residues. Trimming stripped 0 bases from V and 1 base from J, with 6 bases between. The CDR3 reads CAWSLEVNSDYTF. Partial CDR3 DNA: TGTGCCTGGAGTCTAGAGGTAAACTCCGACTACACC.

Details on this clone: Mouse gene names and germline throughout. Read coverage stops 1 residue before the CDR3 terminus; the germline J gene supplies the remainder. The sample carries other DNA sequences with the same CDR3. The V and J genes are TRBV13-2 and TRBJ1-1; unclear D gene. Trimming cost V 0 bases and J 8 bases, with 2 bases left between them. Germline V lookup: CDR1 NNHNN, CDR2 SYGAGS (reference sequence). This CDR3 has 10 residues. The sequenced CDR3 bases are TGTGCCAGCGGTGATGCGGAAGTCTTC. The encoded protein is CASGDAEVF. The complete CDR3 reads CASGDAEVFF.